This T cell receptor (beta chain) was found in a study of T cell responses to AZD1222 COVID-19 vaccine. Assay: immunoSEQ multiplex PCR; the TCRdb copy retains only in-frame clones and omits some. This sample has just under 90,000 clones, with approximately 88% found just once. General observations from the study: There were repertoire samples only from the period after the peak T cell response. Nearly half of spike-specific TCRs reportedly target unmutated variant regions.

A note on this clone: Its specificity is not known.

This TCR came from an adult in good health. The specimen was peripheral blood, collected on day 0 of AZD1222 vaccination.

The CDR3 nucleotides read TGTGCCACCAGTGGAATCTCTAACTATGGCTACACCTTC. Its translation: CATSGISNYGYTF. V is TRBV24-1 and J is TRBJ1-2, with D uncertain. The germline V and J ends were trimmed by 5 bases and 0 bases, with 6 bases remaining between them. CDR1 is KGHDR, CDR2 SFDVKD, per germline. This CDR3 spans 13 amino acids.